The next 16 T cell receptor beta chains were all read from a single sample in a study of breast tumors, draining lymph nodes, adjacent tissues. Each CDR3 protein gets one entry after TCRdb re-called the multiplex PCR reads with MiXCR. Of some 170,000 distinct CDR3 sequences detected, around a third appear once; the ten largest clones hold around 4%. The lymph nodes were axillary draining lymph nodes from breast cancer patients. Sequenced sample: axillary lymph node tissue. These receptors all come from a female donor with breast cancer. Some clones in this sample may be carry-over from other donors' samples.

This clonotype was counted many times. The V call is TRBV14, the J call TRBJ1-4; the D gene is possibly TRBD1 (6 bases). The CDR3 sequence is 12 residues long. The germline V and J ends were trimmed by 6 bases and 6 bases, with 8 bases remaining between them. Germline CDR1 SGHDN, CDR2 FVKESK. The CDR3 coding sequence is TGTGCCAGCAGGAGGGGGGATGAAAAACTGTTTTTT. The encoded protein is CASRRGDEKLFF.

This clonotype was detected a few times. With a much larger clone just one base away, this may be a read error. This chain uses TRBV19 with TRBJ2-1; 13 bases match TRBD2. There are 18 residues in the CDR3. Per germline, CDR1 LNHDA and CDR2 SQIVND (reference sequence). The CDR3 DNA reads as TGTGCCAGTAGTATAGATGTACTAGCGGGAGGGCCTAGGAATGAGCCGTTCTTC. It yields the protein CASSIDVLAGGPRNEPFF.

This clonotype was detected ten times or more. The chain employs TRBV6-1 and TRBJ2-3; 9 bases match TRBD1. The V gene end was trimmed by 7 bases and the J gene end by 0 bases; junction bases not matched to a gene: 2. The length of the CDR3 is 14 residues. The germline gives CDR1 MNHNS, CDR2 SASEGT. This CDR3 is CASIDRGSTDTQYF. The CDR3 bases are TGTGCCAGCATAGACAGGGGGAGCACAGATACGCAGTATTTT.

This clonotype was recorded at least ten times. V and J are TRBV6-5 and TRBJ2-7, with D perhaps given as TRBD1 or TRBD2 (5 bases each). Trimming left V 6 bases short and J 4 bases short, with 22 bases between. The CDR3 contains 16 residues. The germline V gene encodes CDR1 MNHEY and CDR2 SVGAGI. The CDR3 nucleotides are TGTGCCAGCAGGCTCGGATCCACAGGAGGAGCTTACGAGCAGTACTTC. Its translation is CASRLGSTGGAYEQYF.

This clonotype was counted ten times or more. The chain is built from TRBV2 and TRBJ2-1; the D gene is possibly TRBD2 (5 bases). The CDR3 is made up of 13 amino acids. With 7 bases removed from V and 5 bases from J, the gap between germline ends came to 12 bases. Germline V CDR1 and CDR2: SNHLY, FYNNEI. The CDR3 DNA follows: TGTGCCAGCAAACCTAGCAGCCACAATGAGCAGTTCTTC. As protein: CASKPSSHNEQFF.

The chain carries TRBV19 and TRBJ2-6; 12 bases are shared with TRBD1. V lost 5 bases to trimming and J lost 2 bases; unmatched junction nucleotides: 4. CDR1 and CDR2 from the germline V gene are LNHDA and SQIVND (reference sequence). The CDR3 has 17 residues. CDR3 sequence reads: CASSLGTGGPGANVLTF. The CDR3 DNA sequence: TGTGCCAGTAGTCTCGGGACAGGGGGCCCTGGGGCCAACGTCCTGACTTTC. Full variable domain (remainder filled in from reference TRBV19 and TRBJ2-6): DGGITQSPKYLFRKEGQNVTLSCEQNLNHDAMYWYRQDPGQGLRLIYYSQIVNDFQKGDIAEGYSVSREKKESFPLTVTSAQKNPTAFYLCASSLGTGGPGANVLTFGAGSRLTVL.

This clonotype has a count of ten or more. The rearrangement links TRBV28 to TRBJ2-3; D is tentatively TRBD1 or TRBD2 (5 bases each). Germline CDR1 is MDHEN and CDR2 is SYDVKM. Trimming stripped 4 bases from V and 2 bases from J, with 10 bases between. This CDR3 has 14 residues. The CDR3 nucleotides are TGTGCCAGCAGTTGGGGGAGTCCCACAGATACGCAGTATTTT. This translates into CASSWGSPTDTQYF.

This clonotype was seen ten or more times. This chain joins TRBV5-8 and TRBJ1-6; TRBD1 matches 11 bases. CDR1 SGHTS and CDR2 YDEGEE come from the germline V gene. The CDR3 is 15 residues long. The J segment lost 9 bases and the V segment lost 0 bases, leaving 2 bases of the junction unmatched. The CDR3 DNA is TGTGCCAGCAGCTTGGGGACAGGGGGCCCTTCACCCCTCCACTTT. Amino acids: CASSLGTGGPSPLHF.

The chain couples TRBV7-9 to TRBJ2-2; 8 nucleotides line up with TRBD2. The CDR3 totals 16 residues. V was pared by 5 bases and J by 2 bases, with 7 bases of the junction left unmatched. In germline, CDR1 is SEHNR, CDR2 FQNEAQ (reference sequence). As DNA, the CDR3 is TGTGCCAGCAGCCCCGTGGCGGGAGGAAACACCGGGGAGCTGTTTTTT. It encodes CASSPVAGGNTGELFF.

A word on this clonotype: This could be a read error, since a much larger clone is one nucleotide away. The CDR3 reads CASSLVPPEQYF. CDR3 DNA sequence: TGTGCCAGCAGCTTGGTTCCCCCCGAGCAGTACTTC. V usage is TRBV5-4 and J usage is TRBJ2-7; D not certain. This CDR3 contains 12 residues. The germline V and J ends were trimmed by 0 bases and 6 bases, with 7 bases remaining between them. The germline gives CDR1 SGHNT, CDR2 YYREEE (reference sequence).

This clonotype was recorded many times. The chain combines TRBV3-1 with TRBJ1-2; D ambiguous. V dropped 0 bases and J dropped 8 bases, with 13 bases sitting between them. The CDR3 extends over 14 amino acids. The germline CDR1 and CDR2 sequences are LGHDT and YNNKEL (reference sequence). CDR3 in DNA: TGTGCCAGCAGCCAAGAAGGTGGGCTACGGGGCTACACCTTC. Translation: CASSQEGGLRGYTF.

V is TRBV5-6 and J is TRBJ1-4, with unresolved D. V dropped 4 bases and J dropped 8 bases, with 3 bases sitting between them. Per the germline V gene, CDR1 is SGHDT and CDR2 is YYEEEE. The CDR3 totals 10 residues. The CDR3 region is CASSREKLFF. The CDR3 DNA is TGTGCCAGCAGCCGCGAAAAACTGTTTTTT.

This clonotype was seen ten or more times. The chain couples TRBV27 to TRBJ2-5; D not certain. The CDR3 contains 14 residues. Trimming removed 6 bases at V and 5 bases at J, with 16 bases between. Germline CDR1 reads MNHEY; CDR2 reads SMNVEV (reference sequence). CDR3 amino acids: CASRTGSEGETQYF. For the CDR3, the DNA is TGTGCCAGCAGAACCGGGTCAGAAGGGGAGACCCAGTACTTC.

The table lists this clonotype with many counts. The gene calls are TRBV11-2 and TRBJ2-1; 8 nucleotides align to TRBD1. The V gene's germline CDR1 is SGHAT and CDR2 FQNNGV. V lost 7 bases, J lost 5 bases, and 10 bases stayed unmatched. This CDR3 spans 15 amino acids. This CDR3 reads CASNHRRTGNNEQFF. CDR3 DNA: TGTGCCAGCAACCACCGCCGGACAGGGAACAATGAGCAGTTCTTC.

Notes on this clonotype: Possible read error: a much larger clone is one base away. This sequence joins TRBV11-1 and TRBJ2-1; possibly TRBD2 for D (5 bases). Trimming took off 11 bases at V and 12 bases at J, with 20 bases between the two ends. Germline CDR1 and CDR2: SGHAT and FQDESV (reference sequence). This CDR3 has 12 amino acids. The CDR3: CALRELVGWQFF. The DNA of the CDR3 is TGTGCCCTAAGGGAACTAGTCGGTTGGCAGTTCTTC.

The table lists this clonotype with many counts. The J gene is TRBJ1-5, the V gene TRBV20-1, with D perhaps matching TRBD1 (5 bases). Germline lookup yields CDR1 DFQATT and CDR2 SNEGSKA (reference sequence). The CDR3 length is 13 residues. The ends were cut back, 7 bases at V and 5 bases at J, with 15 bases in the middle. CDR3 nucleotide sequence: TGCAGTGTCCCGGCTAGGGACGATCAGCCCCAGCATTTT. Translation gives CSVPARDDQPQHF.